The entry that follows covers one T cell receptor (beta chain) sequence. Its antigen is unidentified. The germline V and J ends were trimmed by 4 bases and 4 bases, with 12 bases remaining between them. This CDR3 has 14 amino acids. 5'RACE with constant-segment primers built TCRalpha and TCRbeta cDNA libraries with UMIs. One entry per CDR3 protein results from TCRdb running MiXCR on the 5' RACE reads. The table records a few hundred thousand distinct CDR3 sequences, 20% to 25% of them present only once. This sample was taken from a study of T-cell memory formation after mild COVID-19. Study-level findings and limits: Clones that got smaller from day 15 to 85 had even CD4/CD8, while clones growing later tipped toward CD4+. Some SARS-CoV-2-responding clones were already detected in memory before infection.

The clonotype originates from a man younger than 35 who had mild COVID-19 (a few samples of this study predate the infection). Cell type and time point are not known. The chain couples TRBV12-3 or TRBV12-4 to TRBJ2-3; D may be TRBD1 or TRBD2 (6 bases each). The sequenced sample was PBMCs or a T cell subset sorted from them (not recorded which). The CDR3 sequence: CASSSGGWADTQYF. CDR3 nucleotides: TGTGCCAGCAGTTCCGGGGGCTGGGCAGATACGCAGTATTTT.